The next 23 T cell receptor beta chains were all read from a single sample in a study of metastatic and nonmetastatic thyroid tumors (dated by TCRdb to the early 2020s). Library generation was performed with PCR. Sequencing was performed on an Illumina HiSeq 4000. TCRdb reworked the public reads: Q25 trimming with fastp, MiXCR clone assembly, productive beta chains retained. For this sample the table gives roughly 28,000 clones, of which 20% to 25% were detected only once. The top ten clonotypes cover 39% of the sample. No treatment had been received by any patient before thyroid surgery. Sequencing was carried out using blood. Source of these receptors: a female donor with papillary thyroid cancer or a benign thyroid nodule (not recorded which). Some clones in this sample may be carry-over from other donors' samples.

This clone has a handful of counts. A read error may explain this, as a much larger clone is one base away. This chain links TRBV5-5 with TRBJ2-1; D unresolved. V lost 2 bases to trimming and J lost 1 base, with 10 bases between them. Per germline, CDR1 SGHKS and CDR2 YYEKEE (reference sequence). CDR3 length: 15 amino acids. The CDR3 DNA is TGTGCCAGCAGCTTCGGGTCGAGGTCCTACAATGAGCAGTTCTTC. This codes for CASSFGSRSYNEQFF.

The chain employs TRBV6-2 or TRBV6-3 and TRBJ2-1; unclear D gene. The V end lost 2 bases, the J end lost 3 bases, and 5 bases lay between the germline ends. Per the germline V gene, CDR1 is MNHEY and CDR2 is SVGEGT. CDR3 length equals 13 residues. As DNA, the CDR3 is TGTGCCAGCAGTTACCAAAACTACAATGAGCAGTTCTTC. Protein product: CASSYQNYNEQFF.

This clone came up a few times. Since a much larger clone is just one base distant, this may be a read error. V is TRBV29-1 and J is TRBJ1-1, with TRBD1 as a possible D gene (5 bases). The CDR3 sequence is 14 residues long. The germline V gene encodes CDR1 SQVTM and CDR2 ANQGSEA. The V gene lost 3 bases and the J gene lost 2 bases, with 13 bases spanning the gap. CDR3 coding DNA: TGCAGCGTTGAGAGGACACTCATAAACACTGAAGCTTTCTTT. Translation gives CSVERTLINTEAFF.

In this sample, this clone turned up many times. The chain employs TRBV9 and TRBJ1-1; 9 nucleotides align to TRBD1. This CDR3 contains 17 residues. The trim removed 0 bases at V and 0 bases at J, leaving 6 bases unmatched. Germline CDR1 and CDR2: SGDLS and YYNGEE. The CDR3 bases are TGTGCCAGCAGCGTAGGAACAGGGGGCCCCATGAACACTGAAGCTTTCTTT. It specifies CASSVGTGGPMNTEAFF.

The chain joins TRBV30 to TRBJ2-4, with 13 bases identical to TRBD2. V lost 0 bases, J lost 8 bases, and 4 bases stayed unmatched. The germline gives CDR1 GTSNPN, CDR2 SVGIG (reference sequence). There are 15 residues in the CDR3. The DNA of the CDR3 is TGTGCCTGGAGTGTACTAGCGGGAGGGTGGGACATTCAGTACTTC. Its protein is CAWSVLAGGWDIQYF.

In its sample, this clone was seen a few times. This sequence may be a read error, since a much larger clone differs from it by one base. This sequence joins TRBV20-1 and TRBJ2-5, with D possibly being TRBD2 (6 bases). The CDR3 totals 13 residues. The germline V gene has CDR1 DFQATT and CDR2 SNEGSKA (reference sequence). The CDR3 here is CSAPLALQVTQYF. CDR3 DNA: TGCAGTGCCCCGCTAGCGCTCCAAGTGACCCAGTACTTC.

This chain links TRBV11-1 with TRBJ2-6, with D tentatively TRBD1 (6 bases). V lost 5 bases, J lost 2 bases, and 16 bases lay in between. This CDR3 spans 17 amino acids. CDR1 is SGHAT and CDR2 is FQDESV in the germline V gene (reference sequence). The CDR3 spells CASSPRQVSTGANVLTF. The DNA for the CDR3 is TGTGCCAGCAGCCCGAGACAGGTGTCTACTGGGGCCAACGTCCTGACTTTC.

This clone showed up many times. This rearrangement joins TRBV7-2 to TRBJ2-7; TRBD1 or TRBD2 may be the D gene (5 bases each). The CDR3 sequence is 13 residues long. In germline, CDR1 is SGHTA, CDR2 FQGNSA. Trimming left V 5 bases short and J 6 bases short, with 14 bases between. CDR3 region: CASSPGGGSEQYF. The CDR3 region has the DNA TGTGCCAGCAGCCCCGGTGGGGGTTCCGAGCAGTACTTC. Combining the CDR3 with reference TRBV7-2 and TRBJ2-7 gives the whole variable domain GAGVSQSPSNKVTEKGKDVELRCDPISGHTALYWYRQSLGQGLEFLIYFQGNSAPDKSGLPSDRFSAERTGGSVSTLTIQRTQQEDSAVYLCASSPGGGSEQYFGPGTRLTVT.

The table lists this clone with many counts. This chain connects TRBV3-1 to TRBJ2-7, with 10 bases fitting TRBD2. This CDR3 region has 14 residues. Per germline, CDR1 LGHDT and CDR2 YNNKEL (reference sequence). J was trimmed by 5 bases and V by 7 bases; bases with no gene match: 8. CDR3 amino acids: CASTSEREGNEQYF. The DNA of the CDR3 is TGTGCCAGCACCTCGGAGCGGGAGGGCAACGAGCAGTACTTC.

This clone has at least ten counts. One base away lies a much larger clone, so this may be a sequencing read error. This chain joins TRBV10-3 and TRBJ2-7; 7 bases align to TRBD1. The CDR3 is 14 residues long. Germline V gives CDR1 ENHRY, CDR2 SYGVKD. J was trimmed by 2 bases and V by 3 bases; bases with no gene match: 4. CDR3 sequence: CAISERGPTYEQYF. For the CDR3, the DNA is TGTGCCATCAGTGAAAGGGGGCCAACCTACGAGCAGTACTTC.

In its sample, this clone was seen many times. A much larger clone is a single base away; this may be a read error. The same CDR3 is also encoded by other DNA sequences in this sample. The chain is built from TRBV2 and TRBJ2-3; 9 nucleotides match TRBD1. CDR1 is SNHLY, CDR2 FYNNEI, per germline. The CDR3 is made up of 13 amino acids. CDR3 coding DNA: TGCGCCAGCGATGCGGGACAGGGTTTAACGCAGTATTTT. Its translation: CASDAGQGLTQYF.

This clone was recorded many times. V usage is TRBV14 and J usage is TRBJ1-1, with D possibly being TRBD1 (6 bases). The CDR3 runs to 13 residues. Germline loops: CDR1 SGHDN, CDR2 FVKESK. Trimming removed 0 bases from V and 6 bases from J, with 8 bases in between. Here the CDR3 DNA reads TGTGCCAGCAGCCAAGAACCAGGGGCTGAAGCTTTCTTT. Protein sequence: CASSQEPGAEAFF.

As for this clone: One end of the junction varies from germline; a read error may be responsible. This chain joins TRBV4-1 and TRBJ2-2; TRBD1 might be the D (6 bases). This CDR3 contains 17 residues. The germline V gene encodes CDR1 MGHRA and CDR2 YSYEKL. In DNA form, the CDR3 reads TGCTCCAGCATCCAAGATTACGCGACAGGCTACACCGGGGAGCTGTTTTTT. Translated, it gives CSSIQDYATGYTGELFF.

This clone was seen a few times. As DNA, the CDR3 is TGTGCCAGCACTCTGAGCGGTGTTAACACCGGGGAGCTGTTTTTT. It is translated as CASTLSGVNTGELFF. This chain joins TRBV6-1 and TRBJ2-2; maybe TRBD2 (5 bases). The germline V gene has CDR1 MNHNS and CDR2 SASEGT. The germline V and J ends were trimmed by 7 bases and 2 bases, with 14 bases remaining between them. The CDR3 length is 15 residues.

This clone has only one observation. The chain couples TRBV30 to TRBJ1-1, with unresolved D. V shed 2 bases and J shed 2 bases, with 3 bases lying between them. CDR3 length: 11 residues. Germline assignment: CDR1 GTSNPN and CDR2 SVGIG (reference sequence). The CDR3 reads CAWSLNTEAFF. The CDR3 nucleotides read TGTGCCTGGAGTCTAAACACTGAAGCTTTCTTT.

This clone was observed many times. The chain uses TRBV5-6 and TRBJ2-6, with 9 bases fitting TRBD2. This CDR3 contains 18 residues. Germline CDR1 is SGHDT and CDR2 is YYEEEE. V gave up 3 bases and J gave up 1 base; unmatched junction bases: 8. The CDR3 nucleotides read TGTGCCAGCAGCTATTTAGCGGGAGCGGGGTCTGGGGCCAACGTCCTGACTTTC. Translation: CASSYLAGAGSGANVLTF.

The sample holds many counts of this clone. The chain recombines TRBV28 with TRBJ1-5; a possible D gene is TRBD1 (5 bases). V was pared by 6 bases and J by 8 bases, with 17 bases between. Germline CDR1 is MDHEN and CDR2 is SYDVKM. CDR3 length equals 14 residues. CDR3 sequence (DNA): TGTGCCAGCAGATATGGGGGGGGAGGAGAGCCCCAGCATTTT. It yields the protein CASRYGGGGEPQHF.

This clone was seen more than once but under ten times. The rearrangement uses TRBV6-1 and TRBJ1-1; 7 positions match TRBD1. Trimming cost V 2 bases and J 0 bases; bases outside gene matches: 6. Germline-derived CDR1 and CDR2 are MNHNS and SASEGT. The CDR3 is 16 amino acids. In nucleotides, the CDR3 is TGTGCCAGCAGTGAACGACAGGGTACAATGAACACTGAAGCTTTCTTT. As protein: CASSERQGTMNTEAFF.

This clone was observed at least ten times. The V gene is TRBV4-2, the J gene TRBJ2-5; D is perhaps TRBD1 (5 bases). With 0 bases removed from V and 4 bases from J, the gap between germline ends came to 9 bases. CDR3 length equals 14 residues. The V gene's germline CDR1 is LGHNA and CDR2 YNFKEQ. In nucleotides, the CDR3 is TGTGCCAGCAGCCAAGAAAGGGGCGGAGAGACCCAGTACTTC. Translation gives CASSQERGGETQYF.

The chain has TRBV20-1 and TRBJ1-1; 9 positions match TRBD1. This CDR3 contains 14 residues. V was pared by 6 bases and J by 11 bases, with 16 bases of the junction left unmatched. Germline CDR1 and CDR2: DFQATT and SNEGSKA (reference sequence). The CDR3 reads CSAWDGPGQGRAFF. The CDR3, as DNA: TGCAGTGCCTGGGATGGACCGGGACAGGGTCGGGCTTTCTTT.

Sample share makes this clone medium-sized (0.01 to 0.1%). This chain connects TRBV11-2 to TRBJ2-1; D might be TRBD1 (6 bases). V gave up 4 bases and J gave up 5 bases, with 9 bases separating them. Germline lookup yields CDR1 SGHAT and CDR2 FQNNGV. This CDR3 contains 13 residues. CDR3 sequence: CASSSDRNNEQFF. In nucleotides, the CDR3 is TGTGCCAGCAGCTCGGACAGAAACAATGAGCAGTTCTTC. Filled out from reference TRBV11-2 and TRBJ2-1, the complete variable domain reads EAGVAQSPRYKIIEKRQSVAFWCNPISGHATLYWYQQILGQGPKLLIQFQNNGVVDDSQLPKDRFSAERLKGVDSTLKIQPAKLEDSAVYLCASSSDRNNEQFFGPGTRLTVL.

As concerns this clone: A much larger clone differs by one base, so this may be a read error. The chain couples TRBV4-1 to TRBJ2-1; D gene ambiguous. Germline V gene data show CDR1 as MGHRA and CDR2 as YSYEKL. This CDR3 comprises 14 residues. V lost 5 bases and J 4 bases, leaving 12 bases between the germline ends. The CDR3 here is CASSSWGWYNEQFF. DNA for the CDR3: TGCGCCAGCAGCTCCTGGGGATGGTACAATGAGCAGTTCTTC.

This clone was observed many times. CDR3: CASRNREHSNQPQHF. The CDR3 DNA follows: TGTGCCAGCAGGAACCGGGAGCATAGCAATCAGCCCCAGCATTTT. The chain employs TRBV6-2 or TRBV6-3 and TRBJ1-5; the D is unclear. Germline CDR1 and CDR2: MNHEY and SVGEGT. The germline V and J ends were trimmed by 6 bases and 0 bases, with 12 bases remaining between them. The CDR3 has 15 amino acids.